These T cell receptor beta chains were read from a single sample in a study of blood T cell repertoires in COVID-19. This table comes from immunoSEQ multiplex PCR, and its TCRdb copy is limited to in-frame clones, with some not included. The table includes around 370,000 clones, around nine tenths detected once. The sample consisted of peripheral blood. The receptors come from a woman aged 18-30 years who had recovered from COVID-19. Both conserved end residues are trimmed from each CDR3. Fields, in order: J gene, clone size, V gene, CDR3 protein. Clone size is not always given. Where it is, it says once, few, many or a class for expanded clones.

J gene: TRBJ2-4; clone size: .; V gene: TRBV5-1; CDR3 protein: ASSLNAAKNIQY
J gene: TRBJ1-1; clone size: .; V gene: TRBV3-1/TRBV3-2; CDR3 protein: ASSQDIGQFEAF
J gene: TRBJ2-5; clone size: .; V gene: TRBV5-6; CDR3 protein: ASSPGQGREETQY
J gene: TRBJ2-5; clone size: once; V gene: TRBV2; CDR3 protein: ASSIAGVEETQY
J gene: TRBJ1-1; clone size: .; V gene: TRBV3-1/TRBV3-2; CDR3 protein: ASSPSKAPPGTGNNTEAF
J gene: TRBJ2-1; clone size: .; V gene: TRBV11-2; CDR3 protein: ASSPHPPGSGRANEQF
J gene: TRBJ1-6; clone size: .; V gene: TRBV6-2/TRBV6-3; CDR3 protein: ASSRTARGDSPLH
J gene: TRBJ1-5; clone size: .; V gene: TRBV19; CDR3 protein: ASSTQGDQPQH
J gene: TRBJ1-2; clone size: .; V gene: TRBV7-9; CDR3 protein: ASSLAPFGQNYGYT
J gene: TRBJ1-2; clone size: .; V gene: TRBV6-5; CDR3 protein: ASSSDTGFSGYT
J gene: TRBJ2-5; clone size: .; V gene: TRBV4-3; CDR3 protein: ASSQDGGAPRETQY
J gene: TRBJ2-4; clone size: .; V gene: TRBV19; CDR3 protein: ASSWSRGQWIAKNIQY
J gene: TRBJ1-1; clone size: once; V gene: TRBV30; CDR3 protein: AWTRRGHLNTEAF
J gene: TRBJ1-1; clone size: .; V gene: TRBV5-1; CDR3 protein: ASSAAQGNIVMNTEAF
J gene: TRBJ2-5; clone size: .; V gene: TRBV6-2/TRBV6-3; CDR3 protein: ASSRTSVRRETQY
J gene: TRBJ2-5; clone size: few; V gene: TRBV7-9; CDR3 protein: ASRIGGNLAETQY
J gene: TRBJ2-5; clone size: .; V gene: TRBV7-2; CDR3 protein: ASSFSGAQETQY
J gene: TRBJ2-3; clone size: .; V gene: TRBV7-2; CDR3 protein: ASSSPGTSGTDTQY
J gene: TRBJ2-1; clone size: .; V gene: TRBV19; CDR3 protein: ASSVGLAGGEQF
J gene: TRBJ2-2; clone size: once; V gene: TRBV6-6; CDR3 protein: ASSLRLGGTGELF